The 27 T cell receptor beta chains presented below share a single source sample, sequenced in a study of cytomegalovirus exposure and HLA in healthy donors. PCR involved 60 Vbeta and 13 Jbeta primers. Only in-frame clones appear in the TCRdb table, and some are missing; sequencing was by immunoSEQ multiplex PCR. Here the sample spans fewer than 130,000 clones, roughly four fifths being singletons. Sample: PBMCs. Receptors originate from a woman in her 30s in good health and CMV-seronegative.

This sequence joins TRBV28 and TRBJ2-7, with 10 bases fitting TRBD2. The V and J ends lost 5 bases and 2 bases, in that order; junction bases with no gene match: 12. The CDR3 contains 17 residues. CDR1 and CDR2 from the germline V gene are MDHEN and SYDVKM. DNA for the CDR3: TGTGCCAGCAGTACGTTGAGTAGCGGGAGGAGGCCCTACGAGCAGTACTTC. Its protein product is CASSTLSSGRRPYEQYF.

This clone was observed once. This chain links TRBV6-1 with TRBJ2-7, with 10 nucleotides matching TRBD1. Trimming removed 7 bases from V and 3 bases from J; junction bases left unmatched: 6. Germline lookup yields CDR1 MNHNS and CDR2 SASEGT. This CDR3 contains 14 residues. The CDR3 sequence: CASTLGTGDYEQYF. The CDR3 nucleotides read TGTGCCAGCACCTTAGGGACAGGGGACTACGAGCAGTACTTC.

The rearrangement uses TRBV7-2 and TRBJ2-1; TRBD2 matches 10 bases. There are 17 residues in the CDR3. The V segment lost 5 bases and the J segment 4 bases; nucleotides outside the gene matches: 11. Germline V gene data show CDR1 as SGHTA and CDR2 as FQGNSA. In DNA form, the CDR3 reads TGTGCCAGCAGCCTCGTATGGACTAGCGGCAGGTACAATGAGCAGTTCTTC. It translates to CASSLVWTSGRYNEQFF.

This clone was picked up one time. The J gene is TRBJ2-2, the V gene TRBV30; D perhaps matches TRBD1 (6 bases). V lost 3 bases and J 1 base, leaving 12 bases between the germline ends. Germline V CDR1 and CDR2: GTSNPN, SVGIG (reference sequence). This CDR3 contains 15 residues. DNA for the CDR3: TGTGCCTGGAGACCGGGACAACTGAACACCGGGGAGCTGTTTTTT. It yields the protein CAWRPGQLNTGELFF.

This chain links TRBV7-9 with TRBJ2-5; 9 positions agree with TRBD1. Germline V gene lookup returns CDR1 SEHNR and CDR2 FQNEAQ (reference sequence). CDR3 length equals 15 residues. Losses at the gene ends were 4 bases for V and 2 bases for J; bases not matched to a gene: 5. CDR3 amino acids: CASSSWDRAQETQYF. CDR3 nucleotide sequence: TGTGCCAGCAGCTCCTGGGACAGGGCACAAGAGACCCAGTACTTC.

This clone was seen more than once but under ten times. The chain couples TRBV4-3 to TRBJ2-4, with TRBD2 as a possible D gene (5 bases). CDR1 and CDR2 from the germline V gene are LGHNA and YSLEER. The CDR3 runs to 15 residues. V shed 0 bases and J shed 15 bases, with 21 bases lying between them. Here the CDR3 DNA reads TGCGCCAGCAGCCAAGAAGGCCTAGCCCTCGGAGTTCTGTACTTC. It translates to CASSQEGLALGVLYF.

There are a few counts of this clone. The chain has TRBV7-8 and TRBJ1-1, with TRBD1 matching 7 bases. CDR3 length: 13 amino acids. V gave up 5 bases and J gave up 6 bases; unmatched junction bases: 6. Germline values: CDR1 SGHVS, CDR2 FQNEAQ. CDR3 sequence reads: CASSTRTGPEAFF. The CDR3 DNA sequence: TGTGCCAGCAGCACCCGGACAGGCCCTGAAGCTTTCTTT.

J is TRBJ1-2 and V is TRBV28, with 7 bases fitting TRBD1. V shed 8 bases and J 1 base; nucleotides not matched to a gene: 1. This CDR3 is built from 12 residues. Germline V lookup: CDR1 MDHEN, CDR2 SYDVKM. This CDR3 is CASQGVNYGYTF. CDR3 DNA: TGTGCCAGCCAGGGGGTTAACTATGGCTACACCTTC.

This chain joins TRBV10-3 and TRBJ2-1; D not resolved. Germline V gene data show CDR1 as ENHRY and CDR2 as SYGVKD. The CDR3 totals 15 residues. V was cut by 4 bases and J by 2 bases, with 12 bases left in between. DNA for the CDR3: TGTGCCATCAGTGGATCTATTACCGCCTACAATGAGCAGTTCTTC. It is translated as CAISGSITAYNEQFF.

This chain joins TRBV21-1 and TRBJ1-5; the listed D gene, TRBD1, was not tested against the DNA. TRBV21-1 is a recognized pseudogene. The length of the CDR3 is 17 residues. CDR3 residues: CASSKARFYRGYQPQHF. The CDR3 DNA sequence: TGTGCCAGCAGCAAAGCGCGCTTTTACAGGGGATATCAGCCCCAGCATTTT.

The V and J genes are TRBV14 and TRBJ2-5; 14 positions agree with TRBD2. Germline V gene lookup returns CDR1 SGHDN and CDR2 FVKESK. The CDR3 runs to 16 residues. V was pared by 6 bases and J by 7 bases, with 10 bases of the junction left unmatched. This CDR3 reads CASSPGLAGGHGTQYF. DNA of the CDR3: TGTGCCAGCAGTCCCGGACTAGCGGGGGGTCATGGGACCCAGTACTTC.

The V call is TRBV6-5, the J call TRBJ1-4; TRBD1 aligns across 8 bases. Trimming took 6 bases from V and 7 from J; bases not matched to a gene: 4. Germline CDR1 is MNHEY and CDR2 is SVGAGI. The CDR3 loop spans 13 amino acids. CDR3 coding DNA: TGTGCCAGCAGGCCCGGGACAGGTGAAAAACTGTTTTTT. Its translation: CASRPGTGEKLFF.

This clone turned up a few times. Other DNA sequences from this sample encode an identical CDR3 as well. Here the CDR3 DNA reads TGTGCCAGCTCCAGCAACAGGGACACTGAAGCTTTCTTT. It encodes CASSSNRDTEAFF. This sequence joins TRBV18 and TRBJ1-1; tentatively, D is TRBD1 (6 bases). The germline gives CDR1 KGHSH, CDR2 LQKENI. CDR3 length: 13 amino acids. The V and J ends lost 6 bases and 3 bases respectively, with 11 bases between them.

The chain carries TRBV5-1 and TRBJ1-6, with D uncertain. Looked up from germline, CDR1 is SGHRS and CDR2 is YFSETQ. The CDR3 sequence is 16 residues long. V was clipped by 2 bases and J by 2 bases, with 11 bases between them. This chain's CDR3 is CASSFYQTAYNSPLHF. In DNA form, the CDR3 reads TGCGCCAGCAGCTTTTACCAAACGGCCTATAATTCACCCCTCCACTTT.

This clone was seen only once. The V gene is TRBV7-9, the J gene TRBJ1-2, with TRBD1 identical over 11 bases. V gave up 3 bases and J gave up 7 bases; unmatched junction bases: 7. The CDR3 sequence is 15 residues long. Germline V gene data show CDR1 as SEHNR and CDR2 as FQNEAQ (reference sequence). The CDR3 protein is CASSFWDRGAGGYTF. The DNA of the CDR3 is TGTGCCAGCAGCTTTTGGGACAGGGGGGCAGGTGGCTACACCTTC.

The chain carries TRBV7-9 and TRBJ2-3, with 10 bases lining up with TRBD2. Germline V CDR1 and CDR2: SEHNR, FQNEAQ (reference sequence). Trimming took 2 bases from V and 8 from J; bases not matched to a gene: 4. The CDR3 has 14 amino acids. The CDR3 DNA sequence: TGTGCCAGCAGCTTATTGGCTAGCGGGAGTACGCAGTATTTT. This gives the protein CASSLLASGSTQYF.

This clone was detected once. The rearrangement links TRBV5-1 to TRBJ1-5, with D hard to call. Germline CDR1 is SGHRS and CDR2 is YFSETQ. V was cut by 4 bases and J by 6 bases, with 8 bases left in between. The CDR3 has 12 residues. CDR3 sequence: CASSHLSQPQHF. The CDR3 nucleotides are TGCGCCAGCAGCCACCTAAGTCAGCCCCAGCATTTT.

The V gene is TRBV9, the J gene TRBJ2-3, with D maybe TRBD1 (5 bases). Trimming stripped 4 bases from V and 4 bases from J, with 13 bases between. The germline CDR1 and CDR2 sequences are SGDLS and YYNGEE. There are 14 residues in the CDR3. The CDR3 DNA follows: TGTGCCAGCAGCCTTCGCAGGGAACCAGATACGCAGTATTTT. This codes for CASSLRREPDTQYF.

This rearrangement joins TRBV7-8 to TRBJ1-5; the D gene is possibly TRBD1 (6 bases). The CDR3 is 17 amino acids. The germline V gene has CDR1 SGHVS and CDR2 FQNEAQ. Trimming cost V 3 bases and J 5 bases, with 20 bases left between them. CDR3 amino acids: CASSFRVHRVPHQPQHF. The CDR3 nucleotides read TGTGCCAGCAGCTTCAGAGTCCACAGGGTCCCTCATCAGCCCCAGCATTTT.

The chain uses TRBV12-2 and TRBJ2-5; whether TRBD2, the table's D call, matches the DNA was not checked. TRBV12-2 constitutes a pseudogene. The CDR3 covers 13 residues. The CDR3 coding sequence is TGTGCGAACATCGGACTAGCGGAAGAGACCCAGTACTTC. It translates to CANIGLAEETQYF.

This sequence joins TRBV5-8 and TRBJ2-1; 9 positions agree with TRBD1. The CDR3 covers 16 residues. The germline CDR1 and CDR2 sequences are SGHTS and YDEGEE. V gave up 4 bases and J gave up 12 bases; unmatched junction bases: 17. The CDR3 protein is CASSNRGQITAKGQFF. CDR3 nucleotides: TGTGCCAGCAGCAACAGGGGGCAAATAACTGCGAAGGGGCAGTTCTTC. The entire variable domain, with the rest obtained from reference TRBV5-8 and TRBJ2-1, is as follows: EAGVTQSPTHLIKTRGQQATLRCSPISGHTSVYWYQQALGLGLQFLLWYDEGEERNRGNFPPRFSGRQFPNYSSELNVNALELEDSALYLCASSNRGQITAKGQFFGPGTRLTVL.

V and J are TRBV4-3 and TRBJ1-1, with D maybe TRBD1 (5 bases). The CDR3 consists of 15 residues. Germline V gene sequence: CDR1 LGHNA, CDR2 YSLEER. The V end lost 1 base, the J end lost 4 bases, and 13 bases lay between the germline ends. In DNA, the CDR3 is TGCGCCAGCAGCCAAGGGCTACAGGCGAGCACTGAAGCTTTCTTT. Translated, it gives CASSQGLQASTEAFF.

Note on this clone: The junction does not match germline at one end; this may be a read error. The rearrangement links TRBV7-7 to TRBJ2-7; D uncertain. The germline V gene encodes CDR1 SSHAT and CDR2 FNYEAQ (reference sequence). The CDR3 spans 13 residues. The CDR3 DNA reads TGTGCTAGCAGCTTACAAGACAACTACGAGCAGTACTTC. Protein product: CASSLQDNYEQYF. Combining the CDR3 with reference TRBV7-7 and TRBJ2-7 gives the whole variable domain GAGVSQSPRYKVTKRGQDVTLRCDPISSHATLYWYQQALGQGPEFLTYFNYEAQPDKSGLPSDRFSAERPEGSISTLTIQRTEQRDSAMYRCASSLQDNYEQYFGPGTRLTVT.

The chain is built from TRBV6-6 and TRBJ2-7, with D perhaps TRBD1 (6 bases). Germline loops: CDR1 MNHNY, CDR2 SVGAGI (reference sequence). This CDR3 contains 12 residues. V lost 8 bases and J lost 4, with 12 bases in between. CDR3 sequence reads: CASGTSRYEQYF. The CDR3 DNA sequence: TGTGCCAGCGGGACATCTCGTTACGAGCAGTACTTC.

The chain employs TRBV4-3 and TRBJ2-7; weak D call: TRBD2 (5 bases). Germline CDR1 reads LGHNA; CDR2 reads YSLEER. Trimming stripped 0 bases from V and 1 base from J, with 10 bases between. The CDR3 spans 15 residues. The CDR3 protein is CASSQDTGRSYEQYF. CDR3 DNA sequence: TGCGCCAGCAGCCAAGATACGGGGAGATCCTACGAGCAGTACTTC.

This clone occurred once. This chain connects TRBV28 to TRBJ1-2; D is possibly TRBD1 (6 bases). This CDR3 spans 13 amino acids. With 3 bases removed from V and 7 bases from J, the gap between germline ends came to 12 bases. Per germline, CDR1 MDHEN and CDR2 SYDVKM. CDR3 loop: CASSFADRSGYTF. CDR3 sequence (DNA): TGTGCCAGCAGTTTTGCGGACAGATCTGGCTACACCTTC.

This chain joins TRBV7-2 and TRBJ2-1; D is undetermined. Trimming left V 4 bases short and J 0 bases short, with 4 bases between. Germline V gene sequence: CDR1 SGHTA, CDR2 FQGNSA. The CDR3 covers 13 residues. The CDR3 is CASSSSSYNEQFF. CDR3 nucleotide sequence: TGTGCCAGCAGCTCGAGCTCCTACAATGAGCAGTTCTTC. Looking up the rest from reference TRBV7-2 and TRBJ2-1 gives the full variable domain: GAGVSQSPSNKVTEKGKDVELRCDPISGHTALYWYRQSLGQGLEFLIYFQGNSAPDKSGLPSDRFSAERTGGSVSTLTIQRTQQEDSAVYLCASSSSSYNEQFFGPGTRLTVL.